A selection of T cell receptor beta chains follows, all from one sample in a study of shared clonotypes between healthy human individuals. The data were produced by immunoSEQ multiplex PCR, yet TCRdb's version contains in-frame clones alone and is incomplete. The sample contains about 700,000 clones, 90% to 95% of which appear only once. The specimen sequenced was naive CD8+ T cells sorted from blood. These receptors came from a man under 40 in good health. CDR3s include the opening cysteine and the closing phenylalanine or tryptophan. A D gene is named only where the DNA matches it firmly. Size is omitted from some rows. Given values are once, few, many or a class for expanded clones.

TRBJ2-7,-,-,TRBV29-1,TGCAGCGTTGAAACGGACTTACCCTACGAGCAGTACTTC,CSVETDLPYEQYF
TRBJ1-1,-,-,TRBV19,TGTGCCAGTAGTATACCGGGACGGATAAACACTGAAGCTTTCTTT,CASSIPGRINTEAFF
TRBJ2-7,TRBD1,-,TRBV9,TGTGCCAGCAGCGTAGAGGGACAGGGTAACGAGCAGTACTTC,CASSVEGQGNEQYF
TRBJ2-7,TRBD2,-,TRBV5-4,TGTGCCAGCAGCTGGGGGGGCTCCTACGAGCAGTACTTC,CASSWGGSYEQYF
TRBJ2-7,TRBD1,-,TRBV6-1,TGTGCCAGCAGTGAACACAGGGGTACCTACGAGCAGTACTTC,CASSEHRGTYEQYF
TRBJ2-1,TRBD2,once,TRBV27,TGTGCCAGCAGCGGACTAGCGGACAACAATGAGCAGTTCTTC,CASSGLADNNEQFF
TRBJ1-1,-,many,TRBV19,TGTGCCAGTAGTATCCAGGGGAACACTGAAGCTTTCTTT,CASSIQGNTEAFF
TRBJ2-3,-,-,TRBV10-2,TGCGCCAGCAGCACGGGACCTTCGACCACAGATACGCAGTATTTT,CASSTGPSTTDTQYF
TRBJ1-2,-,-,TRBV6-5,TGTGCCAGCAGTTACGGGCCGTTCTATGGCTACACCTTC,CASSYGPFYGYTF
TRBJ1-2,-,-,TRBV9,TGTGCCAGCAGCGTAGCCGGGACGACCTATGGCTACACCTTC,CASSVAGTTYGYTF
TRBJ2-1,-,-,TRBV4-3,TGCGCCAGCAGCCCTTCGTTCTTC,CASSPSFF
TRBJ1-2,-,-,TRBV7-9,TGTGCCAGCAGCTTGGGGGAGAGGAATGGCTACACCTTC,CASSLGERNGYTF
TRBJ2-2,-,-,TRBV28,TGTGCCAGCACCGATGCGAACACCGGGGAGCTGTTTTTT,CASTDANTGELFF
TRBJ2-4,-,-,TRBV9,TGTGCCAGCAGCGTAGACGGGGACATTCAGTACTTC,CASSVDGDIQYF
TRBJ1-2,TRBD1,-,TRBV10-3,TGTGCCATCAGTGCGTCAGGGGGCGAGGTTGGCTACACCTTC,CAISASGGEVGYTF
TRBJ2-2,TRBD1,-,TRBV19,TGTGCCAGTAGTATAGACGGACAGGGCGGCACCGGGGAGCTGTTTTTT,CASSIDGQGGTGELFF
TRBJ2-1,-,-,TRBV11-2,TGTGCCAGCAGCCCACTCCGGGAGCAGTTCTTC,CASSPLREQFF
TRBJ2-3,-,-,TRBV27,TGTGCCAGTCGGGGGTACACCACAGATACGCAGTATTTT,CASRGYTTDTQYF
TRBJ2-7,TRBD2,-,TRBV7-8,TGTGCCAGCAGCTTAGGTTCTAGCGGGACAACCTACGAGCAGTACTTC,CASSLGSSGTTYEQYF
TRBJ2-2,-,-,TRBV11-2,TGTGCCAGCAGCCGAAAACCCGGAGGAGGAGGGGAGCTGTTTTTT,CASSRKPGGGGELFF
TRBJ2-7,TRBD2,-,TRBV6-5,TGTGCCACCCGACTAGCGGGAGTAGGCGAGCAGTACTTC,CATRLAGVGEQYF
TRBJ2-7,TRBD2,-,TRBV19,TGTGCCAGTAGTATGGGGACTAGCGGGAGTTTGAGCTCCTACGAGCAGTACTTC,CASSMGTSGSLSSYEQYF